The next 2 T cell receptor beta chains were all read from a single sample in a study of OX40 agonist ivuxolimab in advanced cancers. Using immunoSEQ multiplex PCR, the repertoire was profiled, and TCRdb retains in-frame clones only, with some absent. The table shows tens of thousands of clones, with more than 70% occurring only once. This material consisted of CD4+ or CD8+ T cells sorted from blood, taken in a trial of the OX40 agonist ivuxolimab. The receptor set was obtained from an adult with an advanced solid tumor such as melanoma, head and neck, liver or kidney cancer.

J is TRBJ1-1 and V is TRBV6-1; 8 bases are shared with TRBD1. The germline V gene has CDR1 MNHNS and CDR2 SASEGT. With 6 bases clipped from V and 3 bases from J, the junction kept 6 bases outside the gene matches. This CDR3 has 14 residues. CDR3 DNA: TGTGCCAGCAGACAATTACAGGGGGACACTGAAGCTTTCTTT. This codes for CASRQLQGDTEAFF.

The count of this clone is one. The rearrangement joins TRBV6-5 to TRBJ2-7; TRBD1 matches 11 bases. Germline V lookup: CDR1 MNHEY, CDR2 SVGAGI. This CDR3 spans 15 amino acids. The V and J ends lost 5 bases and 2 bases, in that order; junction bases with no gene match: 5. The CDR3: CASSLGQGETYEQYF. The CDR3 DNA sequence: TGTGCCAGCAGTCTGGGACAGGGGGAAACCTACGAGCAGTACTTC.